This T cell receptor beta chain was captured by sequencing in a study of cytomegalovirus exposure and HLA in healthy donors. General study findings and limits: Across donors, most TCRs were seen rarely, yet some public ones were widespread. According to reports, the classifier identified cytomegalovirus status with high specificity and sensitivity. It is likely that the observed cluster of highly shared sequence variants was a sequencing artifact.

Trimming at V came to 2 bases and at J to 4 bases, leaving 4 bases not matched to a gene. The CDR3 extends over 15 amino acids. Germline V lookup: CDR1 SGHAT, CDR2 FQNNGV. Remarks on this clone: Its target is not known.

The PCR employed 60 Vbeta primers together with 13 Jbeta primers. Only in-frame clones appear in the TCRdb table, and some are missing; sequencing was by immunoSEQ multiplex PCR. The sample has 40,000 to 55,000 clones, 55% to 75% seen once. The chain uses TRBV11-2 and TRBJ2-1; 8 bases map to TRBD2. This receptor was obtained from a man in his 60s in good health and CMV-seropositive. The sequenced sample consisted of PBMCs. The CDR3 here is CASSLQLAVYNEQFF. CDR3 nucleotides: TGTGCCAGCAGCTTACAACTAGCGGTATACAATGAGCAGTTCTTC.